This T cell receptor (beta chain) is from a study of cytomegalovirus exposure and HLA in healthy donors. Study-wide results and limits: The later analysis indicated that the majority of CMV-associated TCR beta chains appeared HLA-restricted. The authors excluded some V segments, including TRBV6-2 and TRBV6-3, as indistinguishable.

The V gene's germline CDR1 is SQVTM and CDR2 ANQGSEA. V dropped 4 bases and J dropped 3; count of bases not matched to a gene: 6. This CDR3 spans 14 amino acids. Use of 60 Vbeta and 13 Jbeta primers characterized the PCR. Clones were sequenced by immunoSEQ multiplex PCR, and TCRdb holds only the in-frame ones, with some missing. The top ten clones hold around 0.98% of a sample with under 200,000 clones, 84% of them seen once. This clone has a single count. Its antigen remains unidentified. The sequence was obtained from a man aged 25-40 years in good health and CMV-seronegative. The V and J genes are TRBV29-1 and TRBJ2-7, with TRBD2 identical over 10 bases. Sequences were obtained from PBMCs. CDR3 bases: TGCAGCGTTGGATGGGCTAGCGGGAGCTACGAGCAGTACTTC. Its translation is CSVGWASGSYEQYF.